This T cell receptor (beta chain) was obtained from a study of blood T cell repertoires in COVID-19. Study-level information: Collection of acute and convalescent COVID-19 samples took place in the United States, Italy and Spain.

The CDR3 length is 18 residues. The V gene's germline CDR1 is SNHLY and CDR2 FYNNEI. V was clipped by 5 bases and J by 0 bases; unmatched bases: 10. Libraries were prepared by immunoSEQ multiplex PCR; TCRdb keeps only in-frame clonotypes and omits some of them. Of hundreds of thousands of clones listed, roughly 90% were seen once; the top ten hold approximately 1.4%. This sequence originates from a woman aged 25 to 39 with active or convalescent COVID-19. The specimen was peripheral blood. The chain has TRBV2 and TRBJ2-2, with 9 bases lining up with TRBD2. The CDR3 nucleotides read TGTGCCAGCAGTTATCGTTTTGGACTAGCGACGAACACCGGGGAGCTGTTTTTT. This gives the protein CASSYRFGLATNTGELFF.